This T cell receptor beta chain was sequenced during a study of OX40 agonist ivuxolimab in advanced cancers. Study-level information: Dose-escalation patients had hepatocellular carcinoma, melanoma, renal cell or head and neck cancer. Partial responses were achieved by three patients, one with hepatocellular carcinoma and two with cutaneous melanoma. Study findings and constraints: Some nonresponders also had low normalized T-cell clonal expansion.

Worth noting for this clone: No antigen is known for it.

On cycle 4 day 1 and cycle 7 day 1, as well as at baseline, blood was sampled. The table came from immunoSEQ multiplex PCR; TCRdb's copy has only in-frame clones and leaves some out. The sample includes under 55,000 clones, approximately 87% of them seen just once. CDR3 length: 10 amino acids. Per the germline V gene, CDR1 is MNHEY and CDR2 is SVGAGI. Trimming pared 5 bases from V and 11 bases from J, leaving 9 bases between. The genes are TRBV6-5 and TRBJ1-2; D is unresolved. The receptor was isolated from an adult with an advanced solid tumor such as melanoma, head and neck, liver or kidney cancer. The sequencing used CD4+ or CD8+ T cells sorted from blood, collected in a trial of the OX40 agonist ivuxolimab. The CDR3 reads CASSEIRYTF. The CDR3 DNA reads TGTGCCAGCAGTGAAATTCGTTACACCTTC.